This T cell receptor beta chain was documented in a study of blood T cell repertoires in COVID-19. As handled by the study authors: From reference gene primer amplification, estimates of nucleated cell counts were derived. TCRdb's copy holds only in-frame clones and misses some; the assay was immunoSEQ multiplex PCR. For V, J and clone size, that table is used; D and trimming come from the DNA. The sample carries tens of thousands of clones, around 89% recorded once. The CDR3 is 14 residues long. Trimming cost V 5 bases and J 1 base; bases outside gene matches: 3. CDR1 MNHEY and CDR2 SVGAGI come from the germline V gene.

The rearrangement links TRBV6-5 to TRBJ1-1; 8 bases line up with TRBD1. Sequencing was performed on peripheral blood. The origin of this receptor is a man aged 50-59 years with COVID-19, enrolled during active disease. The CDR3 nucleotides read TGTGCCAGCAGTAAGGACAGGGCGAACACTGAAGCTTTCTTT. Translation gives CASSKDRANTEAFF.